This entry lists 13 T cell receptor beta chains sequenced from one sample in a study of T cell repertoires in cytomegalovirus infection (dated by TCRdb to about 2019). Data came from an Illumina HiSeq 1500. Using fastp at Q25 and MiXCR, TCRdb reprocessed the public reads and kept productive beta chains. Every CDR3 protein is listed once, alongside the most common genes and DNA of its rows. The sample profile shows more than 150,000 distinct CDR3 sequences; roughly a fifth of them were found once. The ten largest clones take up around 3.1% of the sample. Sequenced: PBMCs. Receptors were obtained from a human donor in good health (CMV status not recorded). Some clones in this sample may be carry-over from other donors' samples.

This chain uses TRBV5-5 with TRBJ2-7, with 8 positions matching TRBD1. This CDR3 is 15 amino acids long. CDR1 and CDR2 from the germline V gene are SGHKS and YYEKEE (reference sequence). V lost 4 bases and J lost 3; bases outside the gene matches: 9. CDR3 sequence: CASSPWTGRLYEQYF. As DNA, the CDR3 is TGTGCCAGCAGCCCCTGGACAGGGAGACTCTACGAGCAGTACTTC.

This clonotype was counted many times. The chain employs TRBV7-3 and TRBJ2-1; 11 nucleotides agree with TRBD2. After removal of 3 bases from V and 4 bases from J, the junction contained 5 bases not matched to a gene. The CDR3 spans 16 residues. Germline loops: CDR1 SGHTA, CDR2 FQGTGA. CDR3 nucleotide sequence: TGTGCCAGCAGCTTTACCGGGACTAGCGGTTACAATGAGCAGTTCTTC. It translates to CASSFTGTSGYNEQFF.

This clonotype was detected only a few times. This rearrangement joins TRBV12-3 or TRBV12-4 to TRBJ2-7; 9 bases are shared with TRBD1. The CDR3 consists of 14 residues. Trimming removed 4 bases from V and 5 bases from J; junction bases left unmatched: 6. In nucleotides, the CDR3 is TGTGCCAGCAGTTCCCTGGACAGGGGCGACGAGCAGTACTTC. This translates into CASSSLDRGDEQYF.

This clonotype has just a few counts. The chain is built from TRBV7-9 and TRBJ1-1; TRBD1 aligns across 9 bases. Germline V gene lookup returns CDR1 SEHNR and CDR2 FQNEAQ (reference sequence). CDR3 length: 15 residues. V lost 4 bases to trimming and J lost 3 bases; unmatched junction nucleotides: 6. The CDR3 DNA follows: TGTGCCAGCAGCTCGGGACAGGGCATCGACACTGAAGCTTTCTTT. It yields the protein CASSSGQGIDTEAFF.

The chain recombines TRBV29-1 with TRBJ2-7, with D possibly TRBD1 on 6 matching bases. Germline V gene sequence: CDR1 SQVTM, CDR2 ANQGSEA. The CDR3 extends over 15 amino acids. V lost 4 bases to trimming and J lost 0 bases, with 16 bases between them. DNA for the CDR3: TGCAGCGTTGTTGTTAGCGACAGGAGCTCCTACGAGCAGTACTTC. Protein sequence: CSVVVSDRSSYEQYF.

The chain recombines TRBV28 with TRBJ1-1; TRBD1 aligns across 7 bases. The ends lost 2 bases at V and 10 bases at J; junction bases unmatched: 13. The CDR3 has 15 residues. Per the germline V gene, CDR1 is MDHEN and CDR2 is SYDVKM. CDR3 amino acids: CASSLGRGRVAGAFF. Here the CDR3 DNA reads TGTGCCAGCAGTTTAGGTAGGGGGCGCGTTGCGGGAGCTTTCTTT.

By sample share, this clonotype is medium-sized (0.01 to 0.1%). The chain employs TRBV28 and TRBJ2-5, with 8 bases identical to TRBD2. V gave up 2 bases and J gave up 5 bases; unmatched junction bases: 10. Germline lookup yields CDR1 MDHEN and CDR2 SYDVKM. CDR3 length equals 16 residues. CDR3 in amino acids: CASSLVASGSGETQYF. CDR3 nucleotides: TGTGCCAGCAGTTTAGTAGCCAGCGGGAGCGGTGAGACCCAGTACTTC.

This clonotype was seen repeatedly, ten times or more. The chain is built from TRBV7-2 and TRBJ2-2, with D possibly being TRBD1 (6 bases). The CDR3 is 16 residues long. Germline V gene data show CDR1 as SGHTA and CDR2 as FQGNSA. V lost 1 base and J 6 bases, leaving 15 bases between the germline ends. The CDR3: CASSLEGRGLSGELFF. The CDR3 DNA sequence: TGTGCCAGCAGCTTAGAGGGCAGGGGTTTATCCGGGGAGCTGTTTTTT.

Ten or more counts support this clonotype. The chain joins TRBV19 to TRBJ2-2; TRBD2 matches 9 bases. The germline gives CDR1 LNHDA, CDR2 SQIVND (reference sequence). This CDR3 has 17 residues. V shed 4 bases and J 6 bases; nucleotides not matched to a gene: 12. CDR3 protein: CASSTLPGLAVAGELFF. The DNA for the CDR3 is TGTGCCAGTAGTACCCTTCCGGGACTAGCAGTAGCCGGGGAGCTGTTTTTT.

This sequence joins TRBV11-1 and TRBJ2-1; D is unresolved. The CDR3 extends over 16 amino acids. Germline CDR1 reads SGHAT; CDR2 reads FQDESV (reference sequence). V shed 2 bases and J shed 0 bases, with 11 bases lying between them. The CDR3 is CASSLWSLSSYNEQFF. Here the CDR3 DNA reads TGTGCCAGCAGCTTATGGAGTCTGAGCTCCTACAATGAGCAGTTCTTC.

This clonotype occurred a few times. The chain links TRBV28 to TRBJ2-7; TRBD2 matches at 7 bases. The CDR3 runs to 15 residues. V gave up 5 bases and J gave up 2 bases; unmatched junction bases: 9. Germline V gene data show CDR1 as MDHEN and CDR2 as SYDVKM. Here the CDR3 reads CASSAGLGRTYEQYF. The CDR3 bases are TGTGCCAGCAGTGCAGGACTAGGGCGGACCTACGAGCAGTACTTC.

This clonotype was recorded many times. V usage is TRBV7-2 and J usage is TRBJ2-4; D tentatively fits TRBD1 or TRBD2 (5 bases each). CDR3 size: 13 residues. Trimming removed 4 bases at V and 7 bases at J, with 11 bases between. Germline-derived CDR1 and CDR2 are SGHTA and FQGNSA. Here the CDR3 DNA reads TGTGCCAGCAGCTATCAGGGCGGGAACATTCAGTACTTC. Encoded protein: CASSYQGGNIQYF.

This clonotype was counted many times. The rearrangement links TRBV5-4 to TRBJ2-3; D unclear. Looked up from germline, CDR1 is SGHNT and CDR2 is YYREEE (reference sequence). V was shortened by 2 bases and J by 4 bases, with 17 bases between the two germline ends. The CDR3 runs 16 residues. CDR3 region: CASSLNPGDLPDTQYF. As DNA, the CDR3 is TGTGCCAGCAGCTTAAACCCTGGCGATTTACCAGATACGCAGTATTTT. Together with reference TRBV5-4 and TRBJ2-3, the CDR3 gives the full variable domain: ETGVTQSPTHLIKTRGQQVTLRCSSQSGHNTVSWYQQALGQGPQFIFQYYREEENGRGNFPPRFSGLQFPNYSSELNVNALELDDSALYLCASSLNPGDLPDTQYFGPGTRLTVL.